This T cell receptor beta chain was recovered during a study of CD8+ T cells in alopecia areata. Background on the study: Treated patients received oral tofacitinib, 5 to 10 mg twice daily. General observations from the study: Affected lesional scalp, above all in alopecia totalis/universalis, was more clonal than normal scalp.

Between the trimmed V and J ends, which lost 5 bases and 5 bases, there was a span of 15 bases. Germline V gene data show CDR1 as SGDLS and CDR2 as YYNGEE. The length of the CDR3 is 14 residues. As regards this clone: Its target is not known.

RNA, once extracted, was reverse transcribed into cDNA for use as the sequencing template. The repertoire was sequenced with immunoSEQ multiplex PCR; TCRdb's copy has only in-frame clones and lacks some. This sample has 150,000 to 160,000 clones, with about 51% found just once. Collected material from alopecia areata patients comprised lesional scalp punch biopsies and peripheral blood. Sorting from PBMCs produced CD4+ and CD8+ T cells. The source is a human donor with alopecia areata. This chain connects TRBV9 to TRBJ2-3, with TRBD1 as a possible D gene (5 bases). Source: CD8+ T cells sorted from blood, taken at week 0. The CDR3: CASRDTHGGDTQYF. The CDR3, as DNA: TGTGCCAGCAGGGACACCCACGGCGGAGATACGCAGTATTTT. The full variable domain, its missing parts supplied by reference TRBV9 and TRBJ2-3, is DSGVTQTPKHLITATGQRVTLRCSPRSGDLSVYWYQQSLDQGLQFLIQYYNGEERAKGNILERFSAQQFPDLHSELNLSSLELGDSALYFCASRDTHGGDTQYFGPGTRLTVL.